This TCR beta chain was identified during a study of immune reconstitution after stem cell transplant in scleroderma (TCRdb year 2017). This clonotype was picked up a small number of times. The antigen it binds to is not known. No base qualities exist here, and no much larger clone lies one base off it. The CDR3 measures 16 amino acids from cysteine to phenylalanine. The CDR3 DNA has 48 bases and is translated from base 1. Reading the germline V gene (reference sequence) gives CDR1 SEHNR and CDR2 FQNEAQ. V is clipped by 2 bases and J by 2 bases, and the sequence between their germline boundaries is 13 bases long. The library was generated by RT-PCR. Sequenced on an Illumina MiSeq. Using fastp trimming at Q25 and MiXCR clonotype assembly, TCRdb reanalyzed the public sequencing data and kept in-frame beta chains. Entries that share a CDR3 protein sequence are merged under the most common genes and DNA. The sample data list a few thousand distinct CDR3 sequences, and less than 9.5% of these were observed just once. 9.5% to 13% of the sample comes from the top ten.

This sample was gathered before or after autologous hematopoietic stem cell transplantation (not recorded which). The sequence joins TRBV7-9 to TRBJ1-5; the D gene identity is not certain. The receptor comes from a male donor with systemic sclerosis. Here is the DNA: TGTGCCAGCAGCTTAAGAGGACCTGGGGGCAATCAGCCCCAGCATTTT. Protein translation: CASSLRGPGGNQPQHF.